This T cell receptor (beta chain) was observed in a study of cytomegalovirus exposure and HLA in healthy donors (dated by TCRdb to 2016 to 2017). Regarding the research as a whole: According to a later analysis, the roughly 120 validation repertoires were produced on the same platform as the 700 or so repertoires of the first cohort. High-throughput TCR immunosequencing, statistical association of individual TCRs with disease status, and machine learning were combined to predict cytomegalovirus infection status. The aim of the study was to test whether cataloging public T cell receptors could identify signatures of past pathogen exposure. A separate validation cohort of roughly 120 different subjects was used in addition to the roughly 720-subject first cohort. What the study reported, not specific to this receptor: The classifier was reported to diagnose cytomegalovirus status with high specificity and sensitivity in both the original cohort and the validation cohort. A later analysis had no HLA typing for the validation cohort, so co-occurrence there was scored across all 110 or so repertoires. In vitro tests confirmed that a few of the cytomegalovirus-associated TCR beta chains recognize cytomegalovirus antigens. Across donors, most TCR sequences were observed very rarely, whereas some public TCRs were present in many individuals. Subsequent analysis determined that TCRs grouped into clusters in the first cohort also showed a tendency toward co-occurrence across the 120 validation repertoires, and approximately 94% of cluster scores exceeded 0. The study listed approximately 150 TCR beta chains as associated with cytomegalovirus. According to the authors, the approach could potentially be generalized to other disease states and immunological phenotypes.

The receptor library was made with the immunoSEQ multiplex PCR assay. The study's own analysis went as follows. A statistical classification framework was built for diagnosing cytomegalovirus status from the catalog of TCR beta chain sequences. TCRdb obtained this table from immuneACCESS and retained in-frame rearrangements with V and J assigned. These tables miss some clones; where compared with another copy, unresolved V genes account for less than half of the shortfall, and the remainder is unexplained. Clone size and V and J calls were adopted from that table, with D and trimming inferred from the DNA. In this sample the table shows around 220,000 clones, roughly 83% of which occur a single time. The biggest ten clones account for around 15% of the sample. V and J are truncated by 0 bases and 1 base respectively, leaving an intervening sequence of 12 bases. The germline V gene (reference sequence) gives CDR1 as MNHEY and CDR2 as SMNVEV. Reading from cysteine to phenylalanine, the CDR3 counts 16 amino acids. CDR3 DNA is the only sequence kept; it has 48 bases, read in frame from the first base.

The donors were included in the validation cohort of 90 to 150 subjects, a group kept apart from the roughly 680-subject first cohort. As to this clone: This clone's antigen is unknown. Base quality data are lacking; no much larger clone is found one base away.

The sequence was collected from a woman in her 30s in good health and CMV-seropositive. The sequenced material came from PBMCs. The chain is made from TRBV27 and TRBJ1-1, with no confident D gene call. The base sequence is TGTGCCAGCAGTTTATCGAGAGCAATTGGGAACACTGAAGCTTTCTTT. This gives the protein CASSLSRAIGNTEAFF.